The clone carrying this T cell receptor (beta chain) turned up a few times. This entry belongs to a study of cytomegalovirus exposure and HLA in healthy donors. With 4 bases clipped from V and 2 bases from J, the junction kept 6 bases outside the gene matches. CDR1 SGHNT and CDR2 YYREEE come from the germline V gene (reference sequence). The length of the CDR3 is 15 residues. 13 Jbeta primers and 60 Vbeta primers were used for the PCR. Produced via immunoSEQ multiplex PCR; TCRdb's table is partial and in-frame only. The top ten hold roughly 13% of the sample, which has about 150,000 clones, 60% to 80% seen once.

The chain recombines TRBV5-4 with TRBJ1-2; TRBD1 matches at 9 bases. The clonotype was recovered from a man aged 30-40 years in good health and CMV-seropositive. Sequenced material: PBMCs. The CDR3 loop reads CASSPRDRENYGYTF. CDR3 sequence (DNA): TGTGCCAGCAGCCCACGGGACAGGGAGAACTATGGCTACACCTTC.